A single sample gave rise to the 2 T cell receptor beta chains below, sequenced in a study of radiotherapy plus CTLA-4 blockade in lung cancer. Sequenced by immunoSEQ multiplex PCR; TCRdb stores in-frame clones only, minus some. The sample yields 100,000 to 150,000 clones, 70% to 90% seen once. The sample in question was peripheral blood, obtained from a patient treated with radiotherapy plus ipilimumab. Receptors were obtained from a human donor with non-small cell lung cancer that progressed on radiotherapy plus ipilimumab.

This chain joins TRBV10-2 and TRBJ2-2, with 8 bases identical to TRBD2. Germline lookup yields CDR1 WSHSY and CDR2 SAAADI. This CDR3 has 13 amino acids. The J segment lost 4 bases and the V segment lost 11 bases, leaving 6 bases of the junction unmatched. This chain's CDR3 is CAGRAGVTGELFF. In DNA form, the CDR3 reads TGCGCCGGTAGAGCGGGAGTCACCGGGGAGCTGTTTTTT.

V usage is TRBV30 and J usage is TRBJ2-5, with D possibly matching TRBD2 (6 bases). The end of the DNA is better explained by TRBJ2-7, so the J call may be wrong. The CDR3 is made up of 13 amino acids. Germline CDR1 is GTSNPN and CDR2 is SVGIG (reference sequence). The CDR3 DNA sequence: TGTGCCTGGAGTAGGACTATCTACTACGAGCAGTACTTC. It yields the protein CAWSRTIYYEQYF.